The next 25 T cell receptor beta chains were all read from a single sample in a study of shared clonotypes between healthy human individuals. Assay used: immunoSEQ multiplex PCR; TCRdb lists only in-frame clones, some missing. The sample includes about 2.4 million clones, more than 80% of them seen just once. Input material: naive CD4+ T cells sorted from blood. Described subset: CD45RA+ positively selected. Source of these receptors: a man between 18 and 29 years old in good health.

The chain's CDR3 is CASRFGDHPGELFF. CDR3 bases: TGTGCCAGCCGCTTCGGCGACCATCCGGGGGAGCTGTTTTTT. The chain joins TRBV6-5 to TRBJ2-2; D uncertain. Germline CDR1 reads MNHEY; CDR2 reads SVGAGI. Between the trimmed V and J ends, which lost 8 bases and 8 bases, there was a span of 18 bases. The CDR3 is 14 residues long.

This sequence joins TRBV25-1 and TRBJ2-5; maybe TRBD1 (5 bases). The J call may not be correct, given that the DNA end is closer to TRBJ2-7. Germline CDR1 reads MGHDK; CDR2 reads SYGVNS. CDR3 size: 13 residues. The CDR3 sequence: CAAVGPGFNEQYF. In DNA form, the CDR3 reads TGTGCTGCTGTGGGGCCAGGGTTCAACGAGCAGTACTTC.

This chain joins TRBV28 and TRBJ1-5, with D hard to call. The CDR3 contains 15 residues. The germline V and J ends were trimmed by 2 bases and 1 base, with 9 bases remaining between them. Germline V gene data show CDR1 as MDHEN and CDR2 as SYDVKM. CDR3 loop: CASSLRILSNQPQHF. CDR3 bases: TGTGCCAGCAGTTTAAGAATTCTGAGCAATCAGCCCCAGCATTTT.

The chain links TRBV15 to TRBJ2-5; a possible D gene is TRBD1 (5 bases). The germline V gene has CDR1 LNHNV and CDR2 YYDKDF (reference sequence). There are 15 residues in the CDR3. The germline V and J ends were trimmed by 0 bases and 3 bases, with 11 bases remaining between them. CDR3 DNA sequence: TGTGCCACCAGCAGAGATCTTGCAGGGAAAGAGACCCAGTACTTC. This sequence encodes CATSRDLAGKETQYF.

As to this clone: The junction departs from the called germline gene at one end, perhaps through a read error. V is TRBV28 and J is TRBJ1-2; maybe TRBD1 (6 bases). Germline CDR1 and CDR2: MDHEN and SYDVKM. The CDR3 covers 13 residues. The CDR3 nucleotides read TGTGCCAGCAGTTCCGGAGGGGGACAAAAACCTTCGTTC. This encodes CASSSGGGQKPSF.

The chain carries TRBV19 and TRBJ2-1; no firm D call. Germline V gene data show CDR1 as LNHDA and CDR2 as SQIVND (reference sequence). CDR3 size: 17 residues. V was shortened by 9 bases and J by 4 bases, with 25 bases between the two germline ends. This chain's CDR3 is CASNPLGNKDGYNEQFF. In DNA, the CDR3 is TGTGCCAGCAACCCCCTAGGGAATAAGGACGGTTACAATGAGCAGTTCTTC.

The rearrangement uses TRBV5-1 and TRBJ1-1, with 7 bases matching TRBD1. Germline V gene lookup returns CDR1 SGHRS and CDR2 YFSETQ. This CDR3 comprises 16 residues. Unmatched junction bases numbered 13, after V lost 4 bases and J lost 4 bases. CDR3 nucleotides: TGCGCCAGCAGCCTACAAGCAGGGGGGGTCGGCACTGAAGCTTTCTTT. Protein sequence: CASSLQAGGVGTEAFF.

The rearrangement joins TRBV15 to TRBJ1-6, with a tentative D call TRBD1 (6 bases). The CDR3 extends over 17 amino acids. The V end was cut by 1 base, the J end by 7 bases, with 17 bases between. The germline gives CDR1 LNHNV, CDR2 YYDKDF (reference sequence). The CDR3: CATSRVDQGIPNSPLHF. The CDR3 coding sequence is TGTGCCACCAGCAGAGTCGACCAGGGGATCCCCAATTCACCCCTCCACTTT.

The rearrangement uses TRBV7-9 and TRBJ1-5; maybe TRBD1 (6 bases). The CDR3 runs 15 residues. Deletions cut 1 base from V and 5 bases from J, with 12 bases between. Germline CDR1 SEHNR, CDR2 FQNEAQ (reference sequence). CDR3 sequence: CASSLGRGPDQPQHF. As DNA, the CDR3 is TGTGCCAGCAGCTTAGGACGGGGGCCTGATCAGCCCCAGCATTTT.

This chain connects TRBV27 to TRBJ2-3, with D perhaps assigned TRBD1 or TRBD2 (6 bases each). The V end was cut by 6 bases, the J end by 3 bases, with 19 bases between. Germline V lookup: CDR1 MNHEY, CDR2 SMNVEV (reference sequence). The CDR3 is made up of 16 amino acids. CDR3 DNA sequence: TGTGCCAGCAGACGTTTGGGGGGCGCAAGGACAGATACGCAGTATTTT. As protein: CASRRLGGARTDTQYF.

This clone was found once. This chain uses TRBV28 with TRBJ2-7; 11 nucleotides align to TRBD1. Trimming took 5 bases from V and 4 from J; bases not matched to a gene: 10. Germline V gene data show CDR1 as MDHEN and CDR2 as SYDVKM. The CDR3 covers 16 residues. CDR3 amino acids: CASSLTGTGGKYEQYF. DNA of the CDR3: TGTGCCAGCAGTCTCACCGGGACAGGGGGTAAATACGAGCAGTACTTC.

V usage is TRBV28 and J usage is TRBJ1-1; a possible D gene is TRBD1 (5 bases). Germline CDR1 reads MDHEN; CDR2 reads SYDVKM. This CDR3 has 16 residues. Trimming took off 5 bases at V and 0 bases at J, with 16 bases between the two ends. The CDR3 region is CASSPTGSTMNTEAFF. In nucleotides, the CDR3 is TGTGCCAGCAGTCCCACAGGTTCAACTATGAACACTGAAGCTTTCTTT.

The V call is TRBV11-2, the J call TRBJ2-5; 10 nucleotides agree with TRBD1. CDR3 length equals 14 residues. The ends lost 5 bases at V and 5 bases at J; junction bases unmatched: 5. Germline CDR1 is SGHAT and CDR2 is FQNNGV. The CDR3 region has the DNA TGTGCCAGCAGCCTAGGGGGACAGGGGGAGACCCAGTACTTC. Translating gives CASSLGGQGETQYF. Variable domain in full (rest from reference TRBV11-2 and TRBJ2-5): EAGVAQSPRYKIIEKRQSVAFWCNPISGHATLYWYQQILGQGPKLLIQFQNNGVVDDSQLPKDRFSAERLKGVDSTLKIQPAKLEDSAVYLCASSLGGQGETQYFGPGTRLLVL.

This rearrangement joins TRBV2 to TRBJ1-2; D call uncertain. The CDR3 consists of 14 residues. Germline CDR1 SNHLY, CDR2 FYNNEI. V was clipped by 4 bases and J by 8 bases, with 17 bases between them. DNA for the CDR3: TGTGCCAGCAGTGCCCCCCGGACTGGTCGGGGCTACACCTTC. Protein: CASSAPRTGRGYTF.

The V call is TRBV27, the J call TRBJ2-7, with 11 bases that match TRBD2. The length of the CDR3 is 16 residues. The germline V gene encodes CDR1 MNHEY and CDR2 SMNVEV (reference sequence). V gave up 5 bases and J gave up 7 bases; unmatched junction bases: 13. CDR3: CASSPALAGGMGEQYF. CDR3 nucleotides: TGTGCCAGCAGTCCAGCCTTAGCGGGGGGGATGGGGGAGCAGTACTTC.

The rearrangement links TRBV2 to TRBJ1-1; D unclear. V was pared by 7 bases and J by 1 base, with 7 bases between. This CDR3 has 12 amino acids. CDR1 SNHLY and CDR2 FYNNEI come from the germline V gene. CDR3 sequence (DNA): TGTGCCAGCAAAGCAGAGAACACTGAAGCTTTCTTT. Its protein is CASKAENTEAFF.

The chain carries TRBV18 and TRBJ2-7; 7 bases map to TRBD2. The CDR3 consists of 15 residues. J was trimmed by 1 base and V by 3 bases; bases with no gene match: 6. Per germline, CDR1 KGHSH and CDR2 LQKENI. This CDR3 reads CASSPKSGNSYEQYF. The CDR3 DNA is TGTGCCAGCTCACCTAAGAGCGGGAATTCCTACGAGCAGTACTTC.

The chain employs TRBV5-4 and TRBJ2-2; TRBD2 matches 7 bases. CDR1 and CDR2 (germline): SGHNT, YYREEE (reference sequence). After removal of 3 bases from V and 1 base from J, the junction contained 3 bases not matched to a gene. The CDR3 contains 15 residues. CDR3 loop: CASSWEGRNTGELFF. CDR3 DNA: TGTGCCAGCAGCTGGGAGGGAAGGAACACCGGGGAGCTGTTTTTT.

V and J are TRBV7-2 and TRBJ1-1; 9 bases map to TRBD1. The V gene's germline CDR1 is SGHTA and CDR2 FQGNSA. This CDR3 is 17 amino acids long. V was clipped by 4 bases and J by 0 bases; unmatched bases: 9. The CDR3 DNA sequence: TGTGCCAGCAGCTGGGACAGGGCGGAGGGTTTGAACACTGAAGCTTTCTTT. Residues: CASSWDRAEGLNTEAFF.

CDR3 coding DNA: TGTGCCAGCAGCCCGCCGTTTGGGCGGAAGGGGGGTGAAGAGACCCAGTACTTC. Amino acids: CASSPPFGRKGGEETQYF. This chain connects TRBV7-9 to TRBJ2-5, with D perhaps TRBD1 or TRBD2 (6 bases each). CDR3 length: 18 amino acids. The germline V gene encodes CDR1 SEHNR and CDR2 FQNEAQ (reference sequence). V was cut by 5 bases and J by 3 bases, with 25 bases left in between. The whole variable domain, filled in from reference TRBV7-9 and TRBJ2-5, reads DTGVSQNPRHKITKRGQNVTFRCDPISEHNRLYWYRQTLGQGPEFLTYFQNEAQLEKSRLLSDRFSAERPKGSFSTLEIQRTEQGDSAMYLCASSPPFGRKGGEETQYFGPGTRLLVL.

The V gene is TRBV2, the J gene TRBJ1-5, with D possibly being TRBD1 (5 bases). From germline, CDR1 is SNHLY and CDR2 FYNNEI. The CDR3 extends over 14 amino acids. Trimming took off 6 bases at V and 3 bases at J, with 12 bases between the two ends. The CDR3 bases are TGTGCCAGCAGGCCGGGGACGGACAATCAGCCCCAGCATTTT. It specifies CASRPGTDNQPQHF.

CDR3 protein: CASSLGAGSGNQPQHF. The CDR3 DNA is TGTGCCAGCAGCCTAGGCGCGGGAAGCGGCAATCAGCCCCAGCATTTT. This chain uses TRBV11-2 with TRBJ1-5; D gene unclear. Deletions cut 5 bases from V and 2 bases from J, with 16 bases between. The germline CDR1 and CDR2 sequences are SGHAT and FQNNGV. The CDR3 length is 16 residues.

This chain links TRBV10-3 with TRBJ1-3; TRBD1 is a possible D gene (5 bases). The germline V gene has CDR1 ENHRY and CDR2 SYGVKD. Deletions cut 2 bases from V and 0 bases from J, with 8 bases between. The CDR3 loop spans 15 amino acids. The CDR3 sequence is CAISEGGTSGNTIYF. CDR3 in DNA: TGTGCCATCAGTGAGGGTGGGACCTCTGGAAACACCATATATTTT.

The chain combines TRBV5-1 with TRBJ2-7; 7 bases are a match to TRBD1. Germline CDR1 reads SGHRS; CDR2 reads YFSETQ. Germline trimming cut 4 bases from V and 3 bases from J; bases unmatched to any gene: 4. The CDR3 sequence is 13 residues long. The CDR3 region has the DNA TGCGCCAGCAGCCGGGGACAGAACTACGAGCAGTACTTC. It translates to CASSRGQNYEQYF.

The chain has TRBV28 and TRBJ1-5; 7 bases are a match to TRBD1. The CDR3 loop spans 16 amino acids. V gave up 6 bases and J gave up 0 bases; unmatched junction bases: 8. In germline, CDR1 is MDHEN, CDR2 SYDVKM. CDR3 protein: CASRTTGWYSNQPQHF. Written as DNA, the CDR3 is TGTGCCAGCAGGACGACAGGGTGGTATAGCAATCAGCCCCAGCATTTT.